The rows below give T cell receptor beta chains drawn from one sample of a study of T cell repertoires in cytomegalovirus infection. Their target antigens are unknown. TCRdb re-derived calls from the reads in MiXCR, one entry per CDR3 protein. Among roughly 100,000 distinct CDR3 sequences, less than 55% were seen once, and the ten largest hold roughly 74%. Sequencing was performed on CD8+ T cells from cultured PBMCs, taken from culture after CMV antigen stimulation. Receptors were obtained from a human donor in good health (CMV status not recorded). Some clones in this sample may be carry-over from other donors' samples. Each CDR3 is given with its conserved first and last residue. Each record gives: J gene, clone size, D gene, V gene, CDR3 protein, CDR3 DNA. D genes are given only for firm matches. Not every row has a clone size; where given, it reads once, few, many or a size class.

>TRBJ2-7|many|TRBD1|TRBV7-8
CASSYFGTGDNEQYF
TGTGCCAGCAGCTACTTCGGGACAGGGGACAACGAGCAGTACTTC
>TRBJ2-3|once|TRBD2|TRBV28
CASSSRTSGGLMFTDTQYF
TGTGCCAGCAGTTCCCGGACTAGCGGGGGCCTCATGTTCACAGATACGCAGTATTTT
>TRBJ1-1|NA|NA|TRBV29-1
CSVGTPDNNEAFF
TGCAGCGTGGGGACACCGGATAATAATGAAGCTTTCTTT
>TRBJ2-3|NA|NA|TRBV7-6
CASSLTGNPDTQYF
TGTGCCAGCAGCTTGACCGGCAACCCGGATACGCAGTATTTT
>TRBJ2-1|NA|TRBD2|TRBV7-2
CASSLPLAGGLSYNEQFF
TGTGCCAGCAGCTTACCCCTAGCGGGGGGCCTCTCCTACAATGAGCAGTTCTTC
>TRBJ2-1|NA|NA|TRBV6-5
CASSYSSSGNEQFF
TGTGCCAGCAGTTACTCGAGTTCGGGGAATGAGCAGTTCTTC
>TRBJ2-1|NA|TRBD2|TRBV5-1
CASRRGTSGEYEQFF
TGCGCCAGCAGGAGGGGGACTAGCGGGGAGTATGAGCAGTTCTTC
>TRBJ2-7|NA|TRBD2|TRBV28
CASSFRLAPSEQYF
TGTGCCAGCAGTTTTAGACTAGCCCCCTCCGAGCAGTACTTC
>TRBJ2-1|many|TRBD2|TRBV24-1
CATSARGSSYNEQFF
TGTGCCACCAGTGCCCGCGGGAGCTCCTACAATGAGCAGTTCTTC
>TRBJ1-6|many|NA|TRBV20-1
CSARVGGSNSPLHF
TGCAGTGCTAGAGTCGGAGGGAGCAATTCACCCCTCCACTTT
>TRBJ1-3|few|NA|TRBV27
CASTQGLGNTIYF
TGTGCCAGCACTCAGGGGCTTGGAAACACCATATATTTT
>TRBJ1-2|few|NA|TRBV7-6
CASSTPLGRDTPGWGYTF
TGTGCCAGCAGCACACCCCTGGGCCGGGACACCCCGGGTTGGGGCTACACCTTC
>TRBJ2-7|NA|NA|TRBV19
CASSMGSGAYEQYF
TGTGCCAGTAGTATGGGGTCAGGAGCCTACGAGCAGTACTTC
>TRBJ2-5|NA|TRBD2|TRBV27
CASSLTSGGLQETQYF
TGTGCCAGCAGTTTAACTAGCGGGGGCCTCCAAGAGACCCAGTACTTC
>TRBJ2-7|NA|NA|TRBV5-6
CASSLGWQGGHEQYF
TGTGCCAGCAGCTTGGGGTGGCAGGGCGGCCACGAGCAGTACTTC
>TRBJ1-1|NA|NA|TRBV7-4
CASIDVGEGDTEAFF
TGTGCCAGCATCGACGTCGGGGAGGGCGACACTGAAGCTTTCTTT
>TRBJ2-7|NA|TRBD1|TRBV20-1
CSAMGDSSYEQYF
TGCAGTGCCATGGGGGACAGCTCCTACGAGCAGTACTTC
>TRBJ1-2|few|TRBD1|TRBV5-4
CASSLDPGGYYGYTF
TGTGCCAGCAGCTTGGATCCAGGGGGCTACTATGGCTACACCTTC
>TRBJ2-1|few|TRBD2|TRBV2
CASSGRLAGGPAPYNEQFF
TGTGCCAGCAGTGGGAGACTAGCGGGGGGGCCAGCTCCCTACAATGAGCAGTTCTTC
>TRBJ1-2|NA|TRBD1|TRBV7-6
CASSLYKGQGGDGYTF
TGTGCCAGCAGCCTTTATAAGGGACAGGGGGGAGATGGCTACACCTTC
>TRBJ1-1|NA|NA|TRBV7-6
CASSLLGATEAFF
TGTGCCAGCAGCTTACTGGGGGCCACTGAAGCTTTCTTT
>TRBJ1-5|few|NA|TRBV10-3
CAISESIRVGNQPQHF
TGTGCCATCAGTGAGTCGATCAGGGTTGGCAATCAGCCCCAGCATTTT
>TRBJ1-4|many|NA|TRBV11-1
CASSPSGEDEKLFF
TGTGCCAGCAGCCCCAGTGGGGAGGATGAAAAACTGTTTTTT
>TRBJ1-1|NA|NA|TRBV19
CASTPAGHLNTEAFF
TGTGCCAGTACCCCAGCGGGACACCTGAACACTGAAGCTTTCTTT
>TRBJ2-6|NA|NA|TRBV3-1
CASSTTPSGANVLTF
TGTGCCAGCAGCACTACTCCTTCTGGGGCCAACGTCCTGACTTTC
>TRBJ2-5|NA|TRBD2|TRBV28
CASSLKRGADRETQYF
TGTGCCAGCAGTTTAAAGCGGGGGGCCGATCGGGAGACCCAGTACTTC
>TRBJ2-2|NA|TRBD1|TRBV6-5
CASSSFGQVDGELFF
TGTGCCAGCAGTTCCTTTGGACAGGTGGACGGGGAGCTGTTTTTT
>TRBJ1-5|few|NA|TRBV7-2
CASSLSVSNQPQHF
TGTGCCAGCAGCTTAAGCGTTAGCAATCAGCCCCAGCATTTT
>TRBJ1-1|few|NA|TRBV7-8
CASSLGTLVEAFF
TGTGCCAGCAGCTTAGGGACGCTGGTTGAAGCTTTCTTT
>TRBJ1-2|few|NA|TRBV27
CASRSFNYGYTF
TGTGCCAGCAGGTCGTTTAACTATGGCTACACCTTC
>TRBJ2-3|NA|TRBD2|TRBV5-1
CASSLAVSGTADTQYF
TGCGCCAGCAGCTTGGCGGTTAGCGGGACGGCAGATACGCAGTATTTT
>TRBJ2-2|NA|NA|TRBV27
CASGMGPYTGELFF
TGTGCCAGTGGGATGGGACCCTACACCGGGGAGCTGTTTTTT